Shown below are 30 T cell receptor beta chains from a single sample sequenced in a study of identifying expanded T cells in peripheral blood. The data were produced by immunoSEQ multiplex PCR, yet TCRdb's version contains in-frame clones alone and is incomplete. The sample records 81,000 or so clones, 80% to 85% being singletons. Sequencing used blood. These receptors were collected from a person between 18 and 69 years old in good health.

The chain has TRBV6-1 and TRBJ2-3; the match to TRBD1 covers 8 bases. CDR1 and CDR2 (germline): MNHNS, SASEGT. The CDR3 runs to 14 residues. The junction had 5 bases not matched to a gene; V was cut back by 7 bases and J by 2 bases. Here the CDR3 DNA reads TGTGCCAGCACCCAGGGGGCCAACACAGATACGCAGTATTTT. The encoded protein is CASTQGANTDTQYF.

This chain joins TRBV19 and TRBJ2-3; maybe TRBD1 (5 bases). Trimming pared 6 bases from V and 2 bases from J, leaving 9 bases between. The germline CDR1 and CDR2 sequences are LNHDA and SQIVND (reference sequence). This CDR3 has 13 amino acids. This CDR3 reads CASRGLVTDTQYF. CDR3 sequence (DNA): TGTGCCAGTAGGGGGCTCGTCACAGATACGCAGTATTTT.

V gene TRBV6-1 combines with J gene TRBJ2-7; 13 nucleotides align to TRBD2. The CDR3 is made up of 15 amino acids. V lost 6 bases to trimming and J lost 1 base; unmatched junction nucleotides: 3. Germline lookup yields CDR1 MNHNS and CDR2 SASEGT. This CDR3 is CASRGTSGTSYEQYF. For the CDR3, the DNA is TGTGCCAGCAGAGGGACTAGCGGGACTTCCTACGAGCAGTACTTC.

V is TRBV6-6 and J is TRBJ2-7; D perhaps matches TRBD1 (6 bases). There are 11 residues in the CDR3. The V gene lost 6 bases and the J gene lost 13 bases, with 16 bases spanning the gap. Germline V gives CDR1 MNHNY, CDR2 SVGAGI (reference sequence). CDR3 protein: CASSERQAFYF. The CDR3 DNA is TGTGCCAGCAGCGAAAGACAGGCTTTTTACTTC.

This chain connects TRBV4-3 to TRBJ2-1; D unclear. CDR1 is LGHNA and CDR2 is YSLEER in the germline V gene. This CDR3 is 15 amino acids long. Trimming removed 0 bases at V and 5 bases at J, with 11 bases between. CDR3 protein: CASSQEWIPHNEQFF. The CDR3 DNA reads TGCGCCAGCAGCCAAGAGTGGATCCCCCACAATGAGCAGTTCTTC.

Ten or more counts support this clone. This sequence joins TRBV28 and TRBJ1-2; D possibly corresponds to TRBD1 (5 bases). Germline values: CDR1 MDHEN, CDR2 SYDVKM. Trimming took 6 bases from V and 1 from J, leaving 12 bases between them. The CDR3 totals 14 residues. The CDR3 bases are TGTGCCAGCAGCACACCAGGGTTTAACTATGGCTACACCTTC. Translated, it gives CASSTPGFNYGYTF.

In this sample, this clone turned up a few times. The sample contains more than one DNA sequence encoding this CDR3. This rearrangement joins TRBV19 to TRBJ2-7, with D maybe TRBD1 (6 bases). Per the germline V gene, CDR1 is LNHDA and CDR2 is SQIVND (reference sequence). V was shortened by 4 bases and J by 2 bases, with 9 bases between the two germline ends. The CDR3 is made up of 13 amino acids. CDR3: CASSKQGPYEQYF. The DNA for the CDR3 is TGTGCCAGTAGTAAACAGGGACCCTACGAGCAGTACTTC. Complete variable domain (other parts from reference TRBV19 and TRBJ2-7): DGGITQSPKYLFRKEGQNVTLSCEQNLNHDAMYWYRQDPGQGLRLIYYSQIVNDFQKGDIAEGYSVSREKKESFPLTVTSAQKNPTAFYLCASSKQGPYEQYFGPGTRLTVT.

This clone was seen a single time. The rearrangement uses TRBV11-2 and TRBJ2-3; D gene unclear. Trimming pared 8 bases from V and 3 bases from J, leaving 12 bases between. Germline V gene data show CDR1 as SGHAT and CDR2 as FQNNGV. The CDR3 runs to 13 residues. The CDR3 loop is CASRVVGTDTQYF. The CDR3 nucleotides are TGTGCCAGCCGAGTCGTGGGGACAGATACGCAGTATTTT. The variable domain in full, with the rest retrieved from reference TRBV11-2 and TRBJ2-3, is EAGVAQSPRYKIIEKRQSVAFWCNPISGHATLYWYQQILGQGPKLLIQFQNNGVVDDSQLPKDRFSAERLKGVDSTLKIQPAKLEDSAVYLCASRVVGTDTQYFGPGTRLTVL.

This chain connects TRBV28 to TRBJ2-1; 12 nucleotides match TRBD2. The CDR3 length is 15 residues. V was clipped by 7 bases and J by 10 bases; unmatched bases: 11. The germline V gene encodes CDR1 MDHEN and CDR2 SYDVKM. This CDR3 is CASKLSTSGRGEQFF. CDR3 sequence (DNA): TGTGCCAGCAAACTCTCGACTAGCGGGAGAGGAGAGCAGTTCTTC.

This clone was seen a single time. The chain recombines TRBV4-3 with TRBJ2-7, with 10 bases aligning to TRBD2. CDR3 length: 15 residues. Unmatched junction bases numbered 5, after V lost 4 bases and J lost 2 bases. Germline-derived CDR1 and CDR2 are LGHNA and YSLEER. This CDR3 is CASSRLAGATYEQYF. CDR3 sequence (DNA): TGCGCCAGCAGCCGACTAGCGGGCGCGACCTACGAGCAGTACTTC.

CDR3 residues: CASSSRPSREQFF. The CDR3 bases are TGTGCCAGCAGTTCTAGACCCTCTCGGGAGCAGTTCTTC. The chain is built from TRBV28 and TRBJ2-1; D is ambiguous. The germline CDR1 and CDR2 sequences are MDHEN and SYDVKM. CDR3 size: 13 residues. Trimming pared 4 bases from V and 10 bases from J, leaving 14 bases between.

The genes are TRBV7-2 and TRBJ1-2, with TRBD1 matching 8 bases. The CDR3 has 14 amino acids. Germline V lookup: CDR1 SGHTA, CDR2 FQGNSA. J lost 10 bases, V lost 0 bases, and 7 bases had no gene match. CDR3 amino acids: CASSLALGQGLYTF. CDR3 nucleotides: TGTGCCAGCAGCTTAGCGCTTGGACAGGGACTCTACACCTTC.

The rearrangement joins TRBV29-1 to TRBJ2-7; tentative D call: TRBD2 (5 bases). Germline V lookup: CDR1 SQVTM, CDR2 ANQGSEA. V lost 6 bases, J lost 2 bases, and 14 bases lay in between. CDR3 length: 13 residues. The CDR3 spells CSVAGARAYEQYF. The CDR3 bases are TGCAGCGTGGCTGGTGCGAGGGCCTACGAGCAGTACTTC.

The table lists this clone with a count of one. This chain links TRBV7-2 with TRBJ1-2; D remains unclear. Trimming cost V 0 bases and J 1 base, with 0 bases left between them. Per the germline V gene, CDR1 is SGHTA and CDR2 is FQGNSA. The CDR3 contains 12 residues. In DNA, the CDR3 is TGTGCCAGCAGCTTAGCTAACTATGGCTACACCTTC. It translates to CASSLANYGYTF.

V gene TRBV28 combines with J gene TRBJ2-7, with 7 bases lining up with TRBD1. In germline, CDR1 is MDHEN, CDR2 SYDVKM. The CDR3 is 15 amino acids. V lost 1 base to trimming and J lost 5 bases; unmatched junction nucleotides: 8. The CDR3 region is CASSLLGRGLDEQYF. DNA of the CDR3: TGTGCCAGCAGTTTATTGGGAAGGGGGCTCGACGAGCAGTACTTC.

J is TRBJ2-7 and V is TRBV18; D unresolved. Trimming pared 1 base from V and 2 bases from J, leaving 6 bases between. CDR3 size: 13 residues. Germline-derived CDR1 and CDR2 are KGHSH and LQKENI. For the CDR3, the DNA is TGTGCCAGCTCACCACAGGCAGCCTACGAGCAGTACTTC. The encoded protein is CASSPQAAYEQYF. Full variable domain (rest looked up from reference TRBV18 and TRBJ2-7): NAGVMQNPRHLVRRRGQEARLRCSPMKGHSHVYWYRQLPEEGLKFMVYLQKENIIDESGMPKERFSAEFPKEGPSILRIQQVVRGDSAAYFCASSPQAAYEQYFGPGTRLTVT.

This clone was recorded once. The rearrangement joins TRBV9 to TRBJ2-5; D gene uncertain. The ends were cut back, 0 bases at V and 3 bases at J, with 0 bases in the middle. CDR3 size: 11 residues. Germline assignment: CDR1 SGDLS and CDR2 YYNGEE. The CDR3 sequence: CASSVEETQYF. The CDR3 DNA is TGTGCCAGCAGCGTAGAAGAGACCCAGTACTTC. Filled out from reference TRBV9 and TRBJ2-5, the complete variable domain reads DSGVTQTPKHLITATGQRVTLRCSPRSGDLSVYWYQQSLDQGLQFLIQYYNGEERAKGNILERFSAQQFPDLHSELNLSSLELGDSALYFCASSVEETQYFGPGTRLLVL.

The chain is built from TRBV18 and TRBJ2-7, with 9 bases aligning to TRBD1. Germline loops: CDR1 KGHSH, CDR2 LQKENI. The length of the CDR3 is 17 residues. Trimming removed 0 bases from V and 5 bases from J; junction bases left unmatched: 11. This CDR3 reads CASSPPGLRDRDHEQYF. For the CDR3, the DNA is TGTGCCAGCTCACCACCTGGCCTTCGGGACAGGGACCACGAGCAGTACTTC. The full variable domain, completed using reference TRBV18 and TRBJ2-7, is NAGVMQNPRHLVRRRGQEARLRCSPMKGHSHVYWYRQLPEEGLKFMVYLQKENIIDESGMPKERFSAEFPKEGPSILRIQQVVRGDSAAYFCASSPPGLRDRDHEQYFGPGTRLTVT.

The chain recombines TRBV2 with TRBJ2-1, with 11 positions matching TRBD2. The length of the CDR3 is 15 residues. Germline CDR1 reads SNHLY; CDR2 reads FYNNEI. V lost 4 bases, J lost 10 bases, and 9 bases stayed unmatched. The CDR3 here is CASSASSGRPSEQFF. In nucleotides, the CDR3 is TGTGCCAGCAGTGCATCTAGCGGGAGGCCCTCGGAGCAGTTCTTC. The variable domain in full, with the rest retrieved from reference TRBV2 and TRBJ2-1, is EPEVTQTPSHQVTQMGQEVILRCVPISNHLYFYWYRQILGQKVEFLVSFYNNEISEKSEIFDDQFSVERPDGSNFTLKIRSTKLEDSAMYFCASSASSGRPSEQFFGPGTRLTVL.

This sequence joins TRBV18 and TRBJ1-5, with 7 positions matching TRBD1. V lost 2 bases to trimming and J lost 5 bases; unmatched junction nucleotides: 6. This CDR3 comprises 15 residues. CDR1 and CDR2 from the germline V gene are KGHSH and LQKENI. CDR3 nucleotide sequence: TGTGCCAGCTCACCAGGAGGGGGCGTAGATCAGCCCCAGCATTTT. This sequence encodes CASSPGGGVDQPQHF.

The genes are TRBV15 and TRBJ2-7, with TRBD2 matching 8 bases. This CDR3 has 13 amino acids. V shed 4 bases, J shed 4 bases, and the junction held 3 bases outside the gene matches. CDR1 is LNHNV, CDR2 YYDKDF, per germline (reference sequence). DNA of the CDR3: TGTGCCACCAGCAAGGGACTAGATTACGAGCAGTACTTC. Its protein product is CATSKGLDYEQYF.

This chain joins TRBV6-5 and TRBJ1-2; D is unclear. CDR1 MNHEY and CDR2 SVGAGI come from the germline V gene. The CDR3 loop spans 13 amino acids. V was pared by 6 bases and J by 4 bases, with 12 bases between. CDR3 loop: CASRRDWRYGYTF. Written as DNA, the CDR3 is TGTGCCAGCAGGCGAGACTGGCGCTATGGCTACACCTTC.

V gene TRBV10-3 combines with J gene TRBJ2-5; D possibly corresponds to TRBD1 (6 bases). CDR1 is ENHRY, CDR2 SYGVKD, per germline. Trimming stripped 3 bases from V and 0 bases from J, with 8 bases between. This CDR3 has 14 amino acids. The CDR3 sequence is CAISDGQYQETQYF. CDR3 in DNA: TGTGCCATCAGTGACGGACAGTACCAAGAGACCCAGTACTTC.

V usage is TRBV6-1 and J usage is TRBJ2-7, with D maybe TRBD2 (6 bases). The CDR3 sequence is 14 residues long. CDR1 is MNHNS, CDR2 SASEGT, per germline. The V end lost 6 bases, the J end lost 2 bases, and 14 bases lay between the germline ends. In DNA, the CDR3 is TGTGCCAGCAGACTCAAACGGGAGCCCTACGAGCAGTACTTC. This codes for CASRLKREPYEQYF.

The V gene is TRBV28, the J gene TRBJ1-2; maybe TRBD1 (5 bases). Looked up from germline, CDR1 is MDHEN and CDR2 is SYDVKM. The CDR3 consists of 14 residues. Trimming shortened V by 6 bases and J by 6 bases, and 17 bases separated the two germline ends. The DNA of the CDR3 is TGTGCCAGCAGAGACAGTGGCCTTTGGGATGGCTACACCTTC. Translated, it gives CASRDSGLWDGYTF.

The rearrangement links TRBV6-5 to TRBJ2-7; no reliable D call. V was trimmed by 10 bases and J by 2 bases, leaving 15 bases between them. The CDR3 spans 13 residues. Germline V gene sequence: CDR1 MNHEY, CDR2 SVGAGI. CDR3 amino acids: CATLRESPYEQYF. The DNA of the CDR3 is TGTGCCACCCTTAGGGAATCTCCCTACGAGCAGTACTTC.

CDR3 nucleotide sequence: TGTGCCAGCAGATCCGGGCCATGGGCTCGCACAGATACGCAGTATTTT. This translates into CASRSGPWARTDTQYF. The chain joins TRBV5-6 to TRBJ2-3, with D unresolved. The CDR3 is made up of 16 amino acids. CDR1 and CDR2 (germline): SGHDT, YYEEEE. Trimming removed 5 bases from V and 1 base from J, with 17 bases in between.

The chain carries TRBV20-1 and TRBJ1-2; TRBD1 matches at 7 bases. Germline assignment: CDR1 DFQATT and CDR2 SNEGSKA (reference sequence). The CDR3 has 11 amino acids. The CDR3 sequence is CRTGIGDGYTF. DNA of the CDR3: TGCAGGACAGGGATTGGCGATGGCTACACCTTC.

The V and J genes are TRBV7-9 and TRBJ2-1, with 7 bases aligning to TRBD2. The CDR3 extends over 13 amino acids. Germline CDR1 is SEHNR and CDR2 is FQNEAQ (reference sequence). J lost 0 bases, V lost 7 bases, and 0 bases had no gene match. DNA for the CDR3: TGTGCCAGCACGGGAGGCTCCTACAATGAGCAGTTCTTC. Translation gives CASTGGSYNEQFF.

This chain connects TRBV18 to TRBJ1-2; possible D gene TRBD1, 5 bases. Looked up from germline, CDR1 is KGHSH and CDR2 is LQKENI. The V end was cut by 6 bases, the J end by 7 bases, with 21 bases between. This CDR3 spans 15 amino acids. CDR3 protein: CASSNTEGTGGGYTF. The DNA of the CDR3 is TGTGCCAGCTCTAACACTGAAGGGACGGGCGGTGGCTACACCTTC.